Reported below is one T cell receptor (beta chain). Its specificity is not known. The same CDR3 arises from other DNA sequences in this sample as well. Produced via immunoSEQ multiplex PCR; TCRdb's table is partial and in-frame only. This sample has approximately 66,000 clones; around four fifths occur once, and the top ten carry 3.5% to 4.5%. This entry belongs to a study of a mutant IDH1 vaccine in newly diagnosed glioma. Study-wide background: First vaccine doses came 4-6 weeks after radiotherapy alone, or with temozolomide cycles. Treated patients showed a male proportion of roughly 62%, a female proportion of 37.5%, and a mean age of 40.4 years. It was radiotherapy, temozolomide, or both that patients received previously, with most receiving both.

The CDR3 contains 12 residues. Trimming shortened V by 4 bases and J by 4 bases, and 8 bases separated the two germline ends. Germline CDR1 SGHDT, CDR2 YYEEEE. Documented time point: week 35, safety follow-up. Vaccination comprised doses that each held 300 ug of mutant IDH1 20-mer peptide, plus topical imiquimod. The TCR sequence derives from a young man with glioma. The sample in question was PBMCs, obtained from a glioma patient whose treatment included an IDH1 peptide vaccine. The chain combines TRBV5-6 with TRBJ1-1, with D unclear. CDR3 loop: CASSLRGTEAFF. CDR3 nucleotide sequence: TGTGCCAGCAGCCTTAGAGGCACTGAAGCTTTCTTT.